This TCR beta chain appears in the sequencing data of a study of response to subunit inactivated influenza vaccine. Study findings and constraints: The authors suggested that every seasonal influenza vaccination recruits few new T cells.

From germline, CDR1 is MNHEY and CDR2 SVGEGT. The CDR3 has 13 residues. V gave up 3 bases and J gave up 8 bases, with 13 bases separating them. TCRdb re-derived calls from the RT-PCR reads in MiXCR, one entry per CDR3 protein. The data hold about 520,000 distinct CDR3 sequences, with 25% observed a single time. A few counts support this clonotype. The antigen remains undetermined. Sequenced here: CD4+ T cells sorted from PBMCs, sampled 5 days after vaccination. The clonotype was recovered from a man aged 50-60 years who received an inactivated influenza vaccine. J is TRBJ1-1 and V is TRBV6-2 or TRBV6-3; D gene uncertain. The CDR3 coding sequence is TGTGCCAGCAGTTATTATGTGAGCGGAGAAGCTTTCTTT. It encodes CASSYYVSGEAFF.